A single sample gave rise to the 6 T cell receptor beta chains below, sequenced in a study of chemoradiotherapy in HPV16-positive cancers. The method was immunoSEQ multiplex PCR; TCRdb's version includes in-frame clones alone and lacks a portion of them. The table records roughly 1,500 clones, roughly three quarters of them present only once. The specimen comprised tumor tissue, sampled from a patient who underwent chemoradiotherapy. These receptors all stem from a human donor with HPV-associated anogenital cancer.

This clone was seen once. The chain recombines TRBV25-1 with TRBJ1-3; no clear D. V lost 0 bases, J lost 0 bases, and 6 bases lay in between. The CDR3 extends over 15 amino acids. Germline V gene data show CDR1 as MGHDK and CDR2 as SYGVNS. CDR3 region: CASSEYKSSGNTIYF. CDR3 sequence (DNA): TGTGCCAGCAGTGAATATAAGAGCTCTGGAAACACCATATATTTT.

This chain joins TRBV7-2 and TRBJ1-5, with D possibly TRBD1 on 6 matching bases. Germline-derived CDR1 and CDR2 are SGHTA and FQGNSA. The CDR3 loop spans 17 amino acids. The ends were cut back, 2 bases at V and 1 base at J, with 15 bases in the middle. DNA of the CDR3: TGTGCCAGCAGCTTATTCGGGGGCGCTATGAGCAATCAGCCCCAGCATTTT. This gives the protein CASSLFGGAMSNQPQHF.

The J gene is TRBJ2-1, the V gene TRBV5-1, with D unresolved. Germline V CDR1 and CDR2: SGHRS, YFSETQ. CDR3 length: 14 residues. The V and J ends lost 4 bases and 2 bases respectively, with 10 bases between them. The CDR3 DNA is TGCGCCAGCAGCCCGACTGAGCCCTACAATGAGCAGTTCTTC. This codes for CASSPTEPYNEQFF.

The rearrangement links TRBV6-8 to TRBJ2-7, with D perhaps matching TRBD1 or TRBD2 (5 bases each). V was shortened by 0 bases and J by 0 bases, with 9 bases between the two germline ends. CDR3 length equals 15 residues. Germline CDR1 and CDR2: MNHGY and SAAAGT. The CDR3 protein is CASSYSRDGSYEQYV. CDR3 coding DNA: TGTGCCAGCAGTTACTCAAGGGACGGCTCCTACGAGCAGTACGTC.

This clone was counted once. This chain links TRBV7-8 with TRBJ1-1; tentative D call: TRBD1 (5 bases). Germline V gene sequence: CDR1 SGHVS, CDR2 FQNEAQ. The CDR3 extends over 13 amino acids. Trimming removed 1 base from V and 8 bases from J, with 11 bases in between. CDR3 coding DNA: TGTGCCAGCAGCTTAGGGGGACGGCTCGAAGCTTTCTTT. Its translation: CASSLGGRLEAFF. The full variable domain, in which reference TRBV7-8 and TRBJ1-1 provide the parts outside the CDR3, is GAGVSQSPRYKVAKRGQDVALRCDPISGHVSLFWYQQALGQGPEFLTYFQNEAQLDKSGLPSDRFFAERPEGSVSTLKIQRTQQEDSAVYLCASSLGGRLEAFFGQGTRLTVV.

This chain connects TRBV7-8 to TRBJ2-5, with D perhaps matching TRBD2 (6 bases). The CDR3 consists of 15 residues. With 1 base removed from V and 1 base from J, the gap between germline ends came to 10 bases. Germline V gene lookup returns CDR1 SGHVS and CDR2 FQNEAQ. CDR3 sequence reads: CASSLEASAQETQYF. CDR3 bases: TGTGCCAGCAGCTTAGAGGCTAGCGCCCAAGAGACCCAGTACTTC.